This is a list of T cell receptor beta chains from one sample in a study of post-analysis software for immune sequencing data. From the PCR reads, TCRdb called clonotypes with MiXCR, one entry per CDR3 protein. The table lists a few hundred thousand distinct CDR3 sequences, around a third of them singletons. The specimen sequenced was blood. All receptors come from a girl younger than 18 with multiple sclerosis. The CDR3 runs from the conserved cysteine through the conserved F or W. The order of the fields is clone size, J gene, D gene, V gene, CDR3 DNA, CDR3 protein. D genes are given only for firm matches. A clone size is listed for some rows: how often the clone was seen (once, few, many), or a class if it is expanded.

clone size: few; J gene: TRBJ1-2; D gene: TRBD1; V gene: TRBV7-9; CDR3 DNA: TGTGCCAGCAGCCCCTTGGGGACAGGGGGCGCCTATGACTATGGCTACACCTTC; CDR3 protein: CASSPLGTGGAYDYGYTF
clone size: -; J gene: TRBJ2-6; D gene: -; V gene: TRBV21-1; CDR3 DNA: TGTGCCAGCCTCCCGGAGGCTGGGGCCAACGTCCTGACTTTC; CDR3 protein: CASLPEAGANVLTF
clone size: many; J gene: TRBJ1-5; D gene: TRBD1; V gene: TRBV7-2; CDR3 DNA: TGTGCCAGCAGCAACGCCGGGACAGCTCAGCCCCAGCATTTT; CDR3 protein: CASSNAGTAQPQHF
clone size: -; J gene: TRBJ1-2; D gene: -; V gene: TRBV6-5; CDR3 DNA: TGTGCCAGCAGGACAGAGAACTATGGCTACACCTTC; CDR3 protein: CASRTENYGYTF
clone size: few; J gene: TRBJ1-2; D gene: TRBD1; V gene: TRBV6-5; CDR3 DNA: TGTGCCAGCACCCGGACAGGGAATAATGGCTACACCTTC; CDR3 protein: CASTRTGNNGYTF
clone size: -; J gene: TRBJ2-7; D gene: -; V gene: TRBV2; CDR3 DNA: TGTGCCAGCAGATACCGTGGATCAGGTTGGGACGAGCAGTACTTC; CDR3 protein: CASRYRGSGWDEQYF
clone size: -; J gene: TRBJ2-6; D gene: TRBD2; V gene: TRBV6-6; CDR3 DNA: TGTGCCAGCAGTTACGGGGGGGATGGGGCCAACGTCCTGACTTTC; CDR3 protein: CASSYGGDGANVLTF
clone size: few; J gene: TRBJ2-1; D gene: -; V gene: TRBV20-1; CDR3 DNA: TGCAGTGCTAAGAAAATGGACAGTTTAAGAAATAACAATGAGCAGTTCTTC; CDR3 protein: CSAKKMDSLRNNNEQFF
clone size: -; J gene: TRBJ1-1; D gene: TRBD1; V gene: TRBV20-1; CDR3 DNA: TGCAGTGCTCCGCGACAGGGTTGGGAAGCTTTCTTT; CDR3 protein: CSAPRQGWEAFF
clone size: few; J gene: TRBJ2-1; D gene: -; V gene: TRBV6-6; CDR3 DNA: TGTGCCAGCAGTTACGGGGACATTTACAATGAGCAGTTCTTC; CDR3 protein: CASSYGDIYNEQFF
clone size: -; J gene: TRBJ2-3; D gene: -; V gene: TRBV29-1; CDR3 DNA: TGCAGCGGCGGGACTTACACAGATACGCAGTATTTT; CDR3 protein: CSGGTYTDTQYF
clone size: -; J gene: TRBJ2-5; D gene: -; V gene: TRBV28; CDR3 DNA: TGTGCCAGCAGTCGAAGCGGTGGGGAGACCCAGTACTTC; CDR3 protein: CASSRSGGETQYF